One sample yielded the 23 T cell receptor beta chains listed below, sequenced in a study of human T cells and chemical hapten exposure. Time point denoted: patch test 2, 6 weeks after DPC sensitization. Noted treatment: therapeutic diphenylcyclopropenone sensitization with weekly scalp DPC. TCRdb reprocessed the RACE reads with MiXCR, giving one entry per CDR3 protein. The table lists tens of thousands of distinct CDR3 sequences, about 3% of them singletons, with roughly 7.3% in the top ten. This material consisted of whole blood, taken in connection with sensitization to the hapten diphenylcyclopropenone (DPC). The source of these receptors is a man aged 35 to 55 with alopecia areata. Some clones in this sample may be carry-over from other donors' samples.

This clonotype was seen at least ten times. The chain has TRBV13 and TRBJ2-3, with TRBD2 identical over 8 bases. Unmatched junction bases numbered 4, after V lost 5 bases and J lost 0 bases. This CDR3 spans 15 amino acids. CDR1 is PRHDT and CDR2 is FYEKMQ in the germline V gene (reference sequence). CDR3 in amino acids: CASSIRLASTDTQYF. The CDR3 bases are TGTGCCAGCAGCATCCGACTAGCGAGCACAGATACGCAGTATTTT.

This clonotype was counted ten times or more. The CDR3 sequence: CASSPARGRYTEAFF. The CDR3 DNA is TGTGCCAGCAGTCCAGCTCGGGGCAGGTACACTGAAGCTTTCTTT. This sequence joins TRBV6-5 and TRBJ1-1; tentative D call: TRBD1 (5 bases). The CDR3 extends over 15 amino acids. The V end was cut by 5 bases, the J end by 3 bases, with 16 bases between. Germline CDR1 is MNHEY and CDR2 is SVGAGI.

This clonotype was detected many times. The genes are TRBV6-5 and TRBJ2-4; D unclear. Per the germline V gene, CDR1 is MNHEY and CDR2 is SVGAGI. V was clipped by 6 bases and J by 9 bases, with 15 bases between them. This CDR3 is 13 amino acids long. In DNA, the CDR3 is TGTGCCAGCAGCTCCTCCCGAGGAAGCATTCAGTACTTC. Translating it yields CASSSSRGSIQYF.

The chain uses TRBV19 and TRBJ1-5; 9 bases fit TRBD1. The CDR3 contains 14 residues. Germline CDR1 LNHDA, CDR2 SQIVND (reference sequence). Trimming at V came to 4 bases and at J to 7 bases, leaving 5 bases not matched to a gene. The CDR3 protein is CASSTQGAWQPQHF. CDR3 coding DNA: TGTGCCAGTAGTACACAGGGGGCTTGGCAGCCCCAGCATTTT. Looking up the rest from reference TRBV19 and TRBJ1-5 gives the full variable domain: DGGITQSPKYLFRKEGQNVTLSCEQNLNHDAMYWYRQDPGQGLRLIYYSQIVNDFQKGDIAEGYSVSREKKESFPLTVTSAQKNPTAFYLCASSTQGAWQPQHFGDGTRLSIL.

This clonotype was picked up many times. CDR3 loop: CSARAELAGEFYEQYF. CDR3 coding DNA: TGCAGTGCTAGAGCCGAACTAGCGGGAGAGTTCTACGAGCAGTACTTC. V is TRBV20-1 and J is TRBJ2-7; 11 positions match TRBD2. CDR1 DFQATT and CDR2 SNEGSKA come from the germline V gene (reference sequence). The CDR3 runs 16 residues. Germline trimming cut 1 base from V and 3 bases from J; bases unmatched to any gene: 8.

There are many counts of this clonotype. The V gene is TRBV6-5, the J gene TRBJ1-2; a possible D gene is TRBD1 (5 bases). The CDR3 sequence is 13 residues long. Trimming took 0 bases from V and 4 from J, leaving 6 bases between them. The germline gives CDR1 MNHEY, CDR2 SVGAGI. The CDR3 reads CASSYSGAYGYTF. The DNA for the CDR3 is TGTGCCAGCAGTTACTCAGGGGCCTATGGCTACACCTTC.

This clonotype was counted many times. The chain recombines TRBV13 with TRBJ2-1, with no clear D. Germline V gene sequence: CDR1 PRHDT, CDR2 FYEKMQ (reference sequence). The CDR3 covers 14 residues. V lost 4 bases and J lost 7, with 14 bases in between. CDR3 bases: TGTGCCAGCAGCTCTCCGTTTGATGGGAATGAGCAGTTCTTC. Its protein is CASSSPFDGNEQFF.

In its sample, this clonotype was seen many times. This chain links TRBV6-2 or TRBV6-3 with TRBJ1-1; D remains ambiguous. Germline V gene data show CDR1 as MNHEY and CDR2 as SVGEGT. This CDR3 is built from 11 residues. Trimming cost V 4 bases and J 7 bases, with 7 bases left between them. The CDR3 is CASSFRREAFF. CDR3 nucleotides: TGTGCCAGCAGTTTCCGACGTGAAGCTTTCTTT.

Concerning this clonotype: One junction end does not reproduce the germline sequence, and a read error may be involved. The chain uses TRBV9 and TRBJ1-4; no reliable D call. CDR3 size: 15 residues. The V gene's germline CDR1 is SGDLS and CDR2 YYNGEE. This CDR3 is CASSVEGLVTENLFF. The CDR3 DNA is TGTGCCAGCAGCGTAGAAGGACTGGTGACGGAAAACCTGTTTTTT.

This clonotype occurred many times. The chain couples TRBV24-1 to TRBJ2-3, with D uncertain. V gave up 5 bases and J gave up 3 bases, with 8 bases separating them. CDR1 is KGHDR, CDR2 SFDVKD, per germline. The CDR3 runs to 13 residues. The CDR3 is CATSGSATDTQYF. The CDR3, as DNA: TGTGCCACCAGTGGAAGCGCAACAGATACGCAGTATTTT.

This clonotype was seen only a few times. The chain recombines TRBV19 with TRBJ2-7; 15 bases map to TRBD2. CDR3 length equals 16 residues. Germline trimming cut 6 bases from V and 5 bases from J; bases unmatched to any gene: 8. CDR1 and CDR2 from the germline V gene are LNHDA and SQIVND (reference sequence). The CDR3 reads CASSPQGLAGGHEQYF. In DNA, the CDR3 is TGTGCCAGTAGCCCCCAGGGACTAGCGGGAGGCCACGAGCAGTACTTC.

This clonotype was found many times. In DNA, the CDR3 is TGCGCCAGCAGCCAGCCCAGGGGAGGGGAGACCCAGTACTTC. This codes for CASSQPRGGETQYF. V and J are TRBV4-1 and TRBJ2-5, with D possibly being TRBD2 (7 bases). The V gene's germline CDR1 is MGHRA and CDR2 YSYEKL. This CDR3 has 14 residues. V was cut by 3 bases and J by 5 bases, with 13 bases left in between.

There are many counts of this clonotype. The chain employs TRBV29-1 and TRBJ2-3; D uncertain. CDR3 size: 14 residues. V lost 4 bases, J lost 0 bases, and 11 bases lay in between. The germline gives CDR1 SQVTM, CDR2 ANQGSEA. The CDR3 DNA reads TGCAGCGTTGTTGGGCGGTCTAGCACAGATACGCAGTATTTT. It specifies CSVVGRSSTDTQYF.

This clonotype was seen repeatedly, ten times or more. V gene TRBV20-1 combines with J gene TRBJ2-5, with 7 bases matching TRBD2. Germline V gene sequence: CDR1 DFQATT, CDR2 SNEGSKA (reference sequence). There are 12 residues in the CDR3. Germline trimming cut 0 bases from V and 5 bases from J; bases unmatched to any gene: 0. The CDR3 nucleotides are TGCAGTGCTAGAGAACTAGCGGAGACCCAGTACTTC. Protein product: CSARELAETQYF.

Ten or more counts support this clonotype. The chain employs TRBV29-1 and TRBJ2-1, with a possible D match to TRBD2 (6 bases). The CDR3 totals 15 residues. V was clipped by 6 bases and J by 4 bases, with 19 bases between them. Germline V gene lookup returns CDR1 SQVTM and CDR2 ANQGSEA. This chain's CDR3 is CSVTPTSGSYNEQFF. The CDR3 region has the DNA TGCAGCGTAACGCCCACAAGCGGGTCTTACAATGAGCAGTTCTTC.

Ten or more counts support this clonotype. This chain uses TRBV7-6 with TRBJ2-3; D perhaps matches TRBD2 (5 bases). V lost 5 bases and J lost 7, with 19 bases in between. The CDR3 totals 15 residues. Germline values: CDR1 SGHVS, CDR2 FNYEAQ. The CDR3 reads CASSPIRERPNTQYF. CDR3 sequence (DNA): TGTGCCAGCAGCCCTATTAGGGAGAGGCCAAATACGCAGTATTTT.

This clonotype has more than one count but fewer than ten. The chain uses TRBV4-2 and TRBJ2-7; tentatively, D is TRBD1 (5 bases). V dropped 0 bases and J dropped 3 bases, with 9 bases sitting between them. Per the germline V gene, CDR1 is LGHNA and CDR2 is YNFKEQ. There are 14 residues in the CDR3. For the CDR3, the DNA is TGTGCCAGCAGCCAAGACCTAAGGGGCTACGAGCAGTACTTC. Its translation is CASSQDLRGYEQYF.

At least ten counts were recorded for this clonotype. V and J are TRBV20-1 and TRBJ1-4; D not resolved. V shed 2 bases and J shed 0 bases, with 4 bases lying between them. Germline CDR1 and CDR2: DFQATT and SNEGSKA (reference sequence). The CDR3 sequence is 13 residues long. In DNA, the CDR3 is TGCAGTGCTAGAATTACAACTAATGAAAAACTGTTTTTT. Encoded protein: CSARITTNEKLFF.

In its sample, this clonotype was seen many times. The chain uses TRBV18 and TRBJ1-4; possible D gene TRBD1, 5 bases. The V gene's germline CDR1 is KGHSH and CDR2 LQKENI. V was clipped by 1 base and J by 7 bases, with 16 bases between them. This CDR3 has 16 residues. The CDR3 spells CASSPQKGRRAEKLFF. CDR3 coding DNA: TGTGCCAGCTCACCACAAAAGGGGCGGAGGGCTGAAAAACTGTTTTTT.

The J gene is TRBJ1-3, the V gene TRBV6-1; D is possibly TRBD1 (6 bases). The CDR3 length is 13 residues. CDR1 is MNHNS, CDR2 SASEGT, per germline. Trimming pared 1 base from V and 10 bases from J, leaving 11 bases between. CDR3 in amino acids: CASSEERGWTIYF. DNA of the CDR3: TGTGCCAGCAGTGAAGAAAGGGGGTGGACCATATATTTT.

This clonotype was observed many times. The V and J genes are TRBV6-5 and TRBJ2-3; TRBD2 matches at 8 bases. Losses at the gene ends were 5 bases for V and 3 bases for J; bases not matched to a gene: 16. The CDR3 loop spans 18 amino acids. The germline gives CDR1 MNHEY, CDR2 SVGAGI. Here the CDR3 DNA reads TGTGCCAGCAGTACCCCCTCCCTTCGGGAGGGCCAGACAGATACGCAGTATTTT. This translates into CASSTPSLREGQTDTQYF.

A few counts support this clonotype. The chain uses TRBV7-2 and TRBJ2-4, with TRBD2 matching over 9 bases. CDR3 length: 15 amino acids. Trimming at V came to 2 bases and at J to 9 bases, leaving 8 bases not matched to a gene. The germline V gene encodes CDR1 SGHTA and CDR2 FQGNSA. CDR3 nucleotides: TGTGCCAGCAGCTTACGCGGGAGGGCCGGTGGCATTCAGTACTTC. This sequence encodes CASSLRGRAGGIQYF.

Turning to this clonotype: Being one base from a much bigger clone, this may be a read error. The chain recombines TRBV7-6 with TRBJ2-1; TRBD2 might be the D (6 bases). The CDR3 sequence is 15 residues long. The germline gives CDR1 SGHVS, CDR2 FNYEAQ. Trimming stripped 0 bases from V and 6 bases from J, with 12 bases between. CDR3 region: CASSLAGGLSNEQFF. In DNA, the CDR3 is TGTGCCAGCAGCTTAGCGGGGGGACTCTCCAATGAGCAGTTCTTC.